Listed below are T cell receptor beta chains from one sample, sequenced in a study of T cells expressing NK-cell markers. Reanalyzing the 5' RACE reads, TCRdb keeps one entry per CDR3 protein, without DNA. This repertoire comprises 200,000 to 300,000 distinct CDR3 sequences; its ten largest clones make up 3.5% to 5%. The sequencing input was blood T cells: a sorted CD56 or NKG2C T cell subset, CD4+ or CD8+ T cells, or bulk PBMC T cells (not recorded which). The receptor set was obtained from a woman between 18 and 70 years old in good health. The CDR3 runs from the conserved cysteine through the conserved F or W. Each record gives: V gene, J gene, CDR3 protein.

TRBV7-2	TRBJ2-7	CASSPPGGYEQYF
TRBV6-2/TRBV6-3	TRBJ2-1	CASSYSSGRAYNEQFF
TRBV6-1	TRBJ1-2	CATGRGVYGYTF
TRBV20-1	TRBJ2-3	CSAREQGATDTQYF
TRBV29-1	TRBJ1-1	CSVGAGNSEAFF
TRBV15	TRBJ1-1	CATSSKRSWSKNTEAFF
TRBV7-2	TRBJ2-5	CASSLFLSGGGQETQYF
TRBV30	TRBJ2-1	CSLQRQYNEQFF
TRBV6-2/TRBV6-3	TRBJ1-1	CASSYGSYQMNTEAFF
TRBV20-1	TRBJ2-3	CSARGQVTSTDTQYF
TRBV20-1	TRBJ2-5	CSAISSAKETQYF
TRBV11-2	TRBJ2-1	CASSLKSPLAGGYNEQFF
TRBV7-9	TRBJ2-5	CASSLVGSAETQYF
TRBV10-3	TRBJ1-5	CAISEGKGNQPQHF
TRBV14	TRBJ2-1	CASSLGQFSYNEQFF
TRBV12-3/TRBV12-4	TRBJ2-2	CASRGPRLHLTGELFF
TRBV12-3/TRBV12-4	TRBJ1-5	CASSFRTDNQPQHF
TRBV2	TRBJ1-2	CASARGNYGYTF
TRBV6-4	TRBJ1-4	CASSDSHMIRATNEKLFF
TRBV12-3/TRBV12-4	TRBJ2-1	CASSRGLAGTNEQFF
TRBV6-2/TRBV6-3	TRBJ2-3	CASSERPVFGTDTQYF
TRBV12-3/TRBV12-4	TRBJ1-5	CASRSTGTQPQHF
TRBV5-1	TRBJ2-7	CASSLAGLAGNYEQYF
TRBV7-2	TRBJ1-2	CASSYSGTEVNYGYTF
TRBV19	TRBJ1-5	CASSIGGTERTPQHF
TRBV20-1	TRBJ2-5	CSAQDSERETQYF
TRBV5-1	TRBJ2-1	CASSTRFGGGAYNEQFF
TRBV5-1	TRBJ1-3	CASRRYRGGGNTIYF
TRBV6-5	TRBJ2-5	CASSYFGQIQETQYF
TRBV7-2	TRBJ2-1	CASSRTGLENNEQFF
TRBV2	TRBJ2-7	CASSGGTSVSYEQYF
TRBV7-2	TRBJ2-3	CASSFQRGVTDTQYF
TRBV19	TRBJ2-1	CASSISDNEQFF
TRBV2	TRBJ2-5	CASRRMLTVQETQYF
TRBV20-1	TRBJ2-3	CSAGPGLAFSTDTQYF
TRBV20-1	TRBJ1-1	CSATGGTRFTEAFF
TRBV6-1	TRBJ1-6	CASRTQGAVYNSPLHF
TRBV4-2	TRBJ2-3	CASRATENTDTQYF
TRBV4-2	TRBJ2-7	CASSQELGTGNYEQHF
TRBV5-6	TRBJ1-2	CASSFGGGLRSGYTF
TRBV28	TRBJ2-5	CASNPRVGVETQYF
TRBV3-1	TRBJ1-2	CASSQPGGGYTF
TRBV12-3/TRBV12-4	TRBJ1-1	CASSFYVNTEAFF
TRBV12-3/TRBV12-4	TRBJ1-2	CASSRDVLYGYTF
TRBV29-1	TRBJ1-2	CSDWDSYGYTF
TRBV2	TRBJ2-3	CASSVPGSGADTQYF
TRBV15	TRBJ2-5	CATSRERTEGETQYF
TRBV12-3/TRBV12-4	TRBJ1-3	CASSSGALSGNTIYF
TRBV5-4	TRBJ2-4	CASSSKGAAKNIQYF
TRBV5-1	TRBJ2-7	CASSQGAGGQYF
TRBV14	TRBJ2-3	CASSLFSTTDTQYF
TRBV5-1	TRBJ2-7	CASSTGTGGVYEQYF
TRBV20-1	TRBJ2-5	CSARRPAVTQETQYF
TRBV19	TRBJ2-6	CASSTGRGSGANVLTF
TRBV30	TRBJ2-1	CAWRIGSIYEQFF
TRBV3-1	TRBJ2-1	CASSQPSSAEQFF
TRBV20-1	TRBJ2-1	CSARDLRLGYNEQFF
TRBV7-2	TRBJ2-5	CASSPSLRQETQYF